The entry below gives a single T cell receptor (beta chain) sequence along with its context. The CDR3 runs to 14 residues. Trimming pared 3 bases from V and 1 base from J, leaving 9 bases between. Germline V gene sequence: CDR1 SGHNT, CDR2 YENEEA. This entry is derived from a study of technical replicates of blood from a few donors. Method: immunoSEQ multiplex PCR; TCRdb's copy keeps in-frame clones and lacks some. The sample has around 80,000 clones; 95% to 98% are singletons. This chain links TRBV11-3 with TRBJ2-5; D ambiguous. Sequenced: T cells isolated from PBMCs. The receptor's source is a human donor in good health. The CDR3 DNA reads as TGTGCCAGCAGCTTTTCCGGAGTCCAAGAGACCCAGTACTTC. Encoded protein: CASSFSGVQETQYF.